This T cell receptor beta chain was identified during a study of T cell responses to AZD1222 COVID-19 vaccine. Whole-study results and caveats: In the spike-specific TCR repertoire, nearly half reportedly target unmutated variant regions. In a largely white British group with more females than males, clonal diversity was possibly underestimated.

Libraries were prepared by immunoSEQ multiplex PCR; TCRdb keeps only in-frame clonotypes and omits some of them. The repertoire has more than 150,000 clones, around nine tenths of them found once; the top ten carry approximately 6.6%. V shed 5 bases and J shed 0 bases, with 14 bases lying between them. The CDR3 length is 16 residues. The germline CDR1 and CDR2 sequences are SGHTA and FQGNSA. Remarks on this clone: Its antigen is still unknown.

This rearrangement joins TRBV7-2 to TRBJ1-5, with D tentatively TRBD1 (6 bases). The source material was peripheral blood, sampled after recovery from COVID-19. This sequence was found in an adult who had recovered from COVID-19. The CDR3 reads CASSQGSFYSNQPQHF. The CDR3 coding sequence is TGTGCCAGCAGCCAGGGGTCATTTTATAGCAATCAGCCCCAGCATTTT. Variable domain in full (rest from reference TRBV7-2 and TRBJ1-5): GAGVSQSPSNKVTEKGKDVELRCDPISGHTALYWYRQSLGQGLEFLIYFQGNSAPDKSGLPSDRFSAERTGGSVSTLTIQRTQQEDSAVYLCASSQGSFYSNQPQHFGDGTRLSIL.